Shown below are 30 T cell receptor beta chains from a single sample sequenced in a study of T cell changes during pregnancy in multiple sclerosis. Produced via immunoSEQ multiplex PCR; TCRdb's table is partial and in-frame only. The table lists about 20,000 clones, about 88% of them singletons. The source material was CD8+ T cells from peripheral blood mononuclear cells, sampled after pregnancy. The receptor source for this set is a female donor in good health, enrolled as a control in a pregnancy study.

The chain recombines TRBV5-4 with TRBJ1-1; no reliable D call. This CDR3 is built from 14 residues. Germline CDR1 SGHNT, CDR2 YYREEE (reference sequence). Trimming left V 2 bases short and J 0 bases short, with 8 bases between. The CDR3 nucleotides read TGTGCCAGCAGCTTTAGAACTATGAACACTGAAGCTTTCTTT. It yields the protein CASSFRTMNTEAFF.

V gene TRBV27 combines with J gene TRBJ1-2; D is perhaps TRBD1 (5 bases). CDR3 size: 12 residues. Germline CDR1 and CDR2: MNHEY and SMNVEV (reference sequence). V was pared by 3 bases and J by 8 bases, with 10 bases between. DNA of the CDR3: TGTGCCAGCAGTTTCCAGGGAAGAGGCTACACCTTC. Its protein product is CASSFQGRGYTF.

The CDR3 sequence: CSVEDLGTDNYGYTF. In DNA, the CDR3 is TGCAGCGTTGAAGATCTTGGGACAGATAACTATGGCTACACCTTC. The genes are TRBV29-1 and TRBJ1-2, with 7 bases identical to TRBD1. Germline assignment: CDR1 SQVTM and CDR2 ANQGSEA. The CDR3 runs to 15 residues. V was pared by 0 bases and J by 1 base, with 5 bases of the junction left unmatched.

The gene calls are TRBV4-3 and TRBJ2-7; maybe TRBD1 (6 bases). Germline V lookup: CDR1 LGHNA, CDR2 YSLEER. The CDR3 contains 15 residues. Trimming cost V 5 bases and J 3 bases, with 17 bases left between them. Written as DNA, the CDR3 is TGCGCCAGCAGCGTCTCGTTGGCCAGGGGCTACGAGCAGTACTTC. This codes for CASSVSLARGYEQYF.

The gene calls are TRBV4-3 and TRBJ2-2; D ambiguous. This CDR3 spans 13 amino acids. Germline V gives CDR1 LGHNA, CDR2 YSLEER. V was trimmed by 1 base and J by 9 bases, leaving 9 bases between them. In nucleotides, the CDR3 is TGCGCCAGCAGCCAAGCGCCGAACAGGGAGCTGTTTTTT. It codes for CASSQAPNRELFF.

DNA for the CDR3: TGTGCCAGCAGCGGAGGGACAGGGGGCGCGAACGGGGAGCTGTTTTTT. It translates to CASSGGTGGANGELFF. This chain links TRBV9 with TRBJ2-2, with 12 bases matching TRBD1. Germline V gives CDR1 SGDLS, CDR2 YYNGEE. Trimming cost V 3 bases and J 7 bases; bases outside gene matches: 7. This CDR3 is built from 16 residues.

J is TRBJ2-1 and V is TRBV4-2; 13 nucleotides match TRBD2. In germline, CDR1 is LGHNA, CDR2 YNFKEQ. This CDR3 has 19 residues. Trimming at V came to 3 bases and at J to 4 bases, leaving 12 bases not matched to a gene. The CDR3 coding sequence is TGTGCCAGCAGCCAGAAAGAAACTAGCGGGAGGGCAAAATACAATGAGCAGTTCTTC. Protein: CASSQKETSGRAKYNEQFF.

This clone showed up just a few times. The CDR3: CASSVEGTGGKAFF. In DNA, the CDR3 is TGTGCCAGCAGCGTAGAGGGGACGGGGGGAAAAGCTTTCTTT. This chain connects TRBV9 to TRBJ1-1; D might be TRBD1 (5 bases). The CDR3 has 14 amino acids. Trimming stripped 0 bases from V and 9 bases from J, with 15 bases between. The germline V gene has CDR1 SGDLS and CDR2 YYNGEE.

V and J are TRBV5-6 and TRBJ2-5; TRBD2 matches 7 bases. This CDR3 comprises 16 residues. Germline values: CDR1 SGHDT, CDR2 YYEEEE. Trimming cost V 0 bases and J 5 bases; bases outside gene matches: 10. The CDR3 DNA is TGTGCCAGCAGCTTGGGTTCGCTAGCGGTAGGGGAGACCCAGTACTTC. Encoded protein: CASSLGSLAVGETQYF.

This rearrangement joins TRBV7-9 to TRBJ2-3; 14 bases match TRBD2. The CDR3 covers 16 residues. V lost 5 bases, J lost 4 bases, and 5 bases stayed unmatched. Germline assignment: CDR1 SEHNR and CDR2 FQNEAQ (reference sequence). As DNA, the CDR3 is TGTGCCAGCAGCAGAACGGGACTAGCGGGAGCAGATACGCAGTATTTT. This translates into CASSRTGLAGADTQYF.

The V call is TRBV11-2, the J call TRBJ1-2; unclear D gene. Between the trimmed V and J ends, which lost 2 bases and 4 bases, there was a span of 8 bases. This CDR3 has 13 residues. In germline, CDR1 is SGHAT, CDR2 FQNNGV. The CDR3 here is CASSLTAFYGYTF. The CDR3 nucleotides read TGTGCCAGCAGCTTAACTGCCTTCTATGGCTACACCTTC.

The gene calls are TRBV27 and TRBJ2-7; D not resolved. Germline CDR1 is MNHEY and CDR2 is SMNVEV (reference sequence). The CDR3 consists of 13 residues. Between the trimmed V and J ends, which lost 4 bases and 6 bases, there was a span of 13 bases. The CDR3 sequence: CASSSDWRSEQYF. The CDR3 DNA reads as TGTGCCAGCAGTTCAGACTGGAGAAGCGAGCAGTACTTC.

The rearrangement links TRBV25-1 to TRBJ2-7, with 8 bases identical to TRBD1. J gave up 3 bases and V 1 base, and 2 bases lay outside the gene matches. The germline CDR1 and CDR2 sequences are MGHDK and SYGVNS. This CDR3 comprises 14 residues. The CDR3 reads CASSESGTGYEQYF. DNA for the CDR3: TGTGCCAGCAGTGAATCGGGGACAGGCTACGAGCAGTACTTC.

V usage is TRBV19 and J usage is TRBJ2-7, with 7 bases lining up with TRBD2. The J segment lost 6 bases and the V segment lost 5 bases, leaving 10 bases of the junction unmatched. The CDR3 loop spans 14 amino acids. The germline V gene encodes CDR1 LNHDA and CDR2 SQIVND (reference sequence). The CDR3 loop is CASSLWRETGEQYF. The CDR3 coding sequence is TGTGCCAGTAGTCTTTGGCGGGAGACCGGCGAGCAGTACTTC.

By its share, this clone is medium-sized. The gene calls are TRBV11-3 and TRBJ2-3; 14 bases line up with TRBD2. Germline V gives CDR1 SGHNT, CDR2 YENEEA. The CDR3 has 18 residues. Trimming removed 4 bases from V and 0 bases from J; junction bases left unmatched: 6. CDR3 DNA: TGTGCCAGCAGCTCCAACAGACTAGCGGGGGGGAGCACAGATACGCAGTATTTT. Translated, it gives CASSSNRLAGGSTDTQYF.

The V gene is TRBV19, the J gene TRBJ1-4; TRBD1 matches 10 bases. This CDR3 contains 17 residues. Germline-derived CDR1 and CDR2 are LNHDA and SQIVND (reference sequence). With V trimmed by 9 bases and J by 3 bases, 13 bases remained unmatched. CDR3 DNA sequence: TGTGCCAGCCATCCCCCGGGACAGGGGTGGCCTAATGAAAAACTGTTTTTT. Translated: CASHPPGQGWPNEKLFF.

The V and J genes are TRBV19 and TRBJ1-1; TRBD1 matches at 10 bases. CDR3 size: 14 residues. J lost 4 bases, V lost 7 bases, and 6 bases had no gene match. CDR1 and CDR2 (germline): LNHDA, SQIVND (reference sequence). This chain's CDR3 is CASTPWTGGTEAFF. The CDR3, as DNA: TGTGCCAGTACCCCTTGGACAGGGGGCACTGAAGCTTTCTTT.

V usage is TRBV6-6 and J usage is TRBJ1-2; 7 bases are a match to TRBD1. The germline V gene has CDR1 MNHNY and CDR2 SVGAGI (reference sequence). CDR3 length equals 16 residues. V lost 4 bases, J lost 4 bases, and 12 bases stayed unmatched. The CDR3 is CASSSSPQGELYGYTF. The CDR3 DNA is TGTGCCAGCAGTTCGTCCCCCCAGGGGGAACTCTATGGCTACACCTTC.

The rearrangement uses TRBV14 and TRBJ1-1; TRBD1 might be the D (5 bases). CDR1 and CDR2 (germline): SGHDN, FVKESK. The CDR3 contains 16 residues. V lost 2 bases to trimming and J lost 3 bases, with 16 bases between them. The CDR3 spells CASSQKGLWGDTEAFF. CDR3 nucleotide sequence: TGTGCCAGCAGCCAAAAGGGCTTATGGGGCGACACTGAAGCTTTCTTT.

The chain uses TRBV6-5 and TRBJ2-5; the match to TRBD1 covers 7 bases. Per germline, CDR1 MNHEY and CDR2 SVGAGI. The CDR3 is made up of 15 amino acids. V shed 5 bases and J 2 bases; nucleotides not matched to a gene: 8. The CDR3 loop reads CASSNWDSKQETQYF. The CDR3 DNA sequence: TGTGCCAGCAGTAACTGGGACAGCAAACAAGAGACCCAGTACTTC.

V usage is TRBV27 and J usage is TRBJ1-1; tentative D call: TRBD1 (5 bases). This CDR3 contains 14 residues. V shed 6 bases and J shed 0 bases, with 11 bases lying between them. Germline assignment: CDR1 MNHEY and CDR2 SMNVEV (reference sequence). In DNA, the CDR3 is TGTGCCAGCAGCCGGGGGGGGATGAACACTGAAGCTTTCTTT. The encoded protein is CASSRGGMNTEAFF.

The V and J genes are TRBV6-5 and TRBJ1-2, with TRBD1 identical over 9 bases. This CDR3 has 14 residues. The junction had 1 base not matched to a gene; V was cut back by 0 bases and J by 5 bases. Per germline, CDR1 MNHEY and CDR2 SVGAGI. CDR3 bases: TGTGCCAGCAGTTACTCGACAGGGGGGTATGGCTACACCTTC. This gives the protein CASSYSTGGYGYTF.

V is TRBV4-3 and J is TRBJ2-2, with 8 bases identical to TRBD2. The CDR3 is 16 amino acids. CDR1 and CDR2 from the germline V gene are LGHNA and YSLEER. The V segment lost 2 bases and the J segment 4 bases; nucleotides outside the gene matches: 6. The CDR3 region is CASSQNIGGATGELFF. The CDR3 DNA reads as TGCGCCAGCAGCCAAAACATCGGGGGGGCCACCGGGGAGCTGTTTTTT.

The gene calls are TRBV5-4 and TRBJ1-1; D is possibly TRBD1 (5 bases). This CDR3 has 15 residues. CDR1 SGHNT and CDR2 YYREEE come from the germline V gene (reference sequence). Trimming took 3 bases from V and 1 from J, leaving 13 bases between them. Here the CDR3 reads CASSSGGRENTEAFF. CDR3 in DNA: TGTGCCAGCAGCTCGGGGGGACGGGAGAACACTGAAGCTTTCTTT. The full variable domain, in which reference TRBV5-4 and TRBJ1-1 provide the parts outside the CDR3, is ETGVTQSPTHLIKTRGQQVTLRCSSQSGHNTVSWYQQALGQGPQFIFQYYREEENGRGNFPPRFSGLQFPNYSSELNVNALELDDSALYLCASSSGGRENTEAFFGQGTRLTVV.

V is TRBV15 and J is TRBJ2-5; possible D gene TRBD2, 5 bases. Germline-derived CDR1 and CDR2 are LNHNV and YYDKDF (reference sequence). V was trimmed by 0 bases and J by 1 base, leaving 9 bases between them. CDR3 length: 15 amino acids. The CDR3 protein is CATSRDRGAQETQYF. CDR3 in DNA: TGTGCCACCAGCAGAGATCGGGGAGCCCAAGAGACCCAGTACTTC.

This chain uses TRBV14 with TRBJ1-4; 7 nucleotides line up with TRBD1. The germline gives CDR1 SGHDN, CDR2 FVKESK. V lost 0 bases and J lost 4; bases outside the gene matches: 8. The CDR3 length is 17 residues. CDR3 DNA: TGTGCCAGCAGCCAAGAGGTCCCGGGACAGATTAATGAAAAACTGTTTTTT. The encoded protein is CASSQEVPGQINEKLFF.

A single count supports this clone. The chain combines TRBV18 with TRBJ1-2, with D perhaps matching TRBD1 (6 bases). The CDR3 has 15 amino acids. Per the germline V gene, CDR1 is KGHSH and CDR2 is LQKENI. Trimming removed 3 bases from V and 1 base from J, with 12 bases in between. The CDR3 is CASSPRGILNYGYTF. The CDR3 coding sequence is TGTGCCAGCTCACCTAGGGGGATTCTTAACTATGGCTACACCTTC.

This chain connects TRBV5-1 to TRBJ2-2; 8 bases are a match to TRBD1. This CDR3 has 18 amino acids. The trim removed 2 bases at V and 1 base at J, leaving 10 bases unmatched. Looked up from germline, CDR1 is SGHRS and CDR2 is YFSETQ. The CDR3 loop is CASSLRTTGTGNTGELFF. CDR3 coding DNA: TGCGCCAGCAGCTTACGAACTACCGGGACAGGGAACACCGGGGAGCTGTTTTTT. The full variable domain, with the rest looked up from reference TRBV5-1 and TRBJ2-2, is KAGVTQTPRYLIKTRGQQVTLSCSPISGHRSVSWYQQTPGQGLQFLFEYFSETQRNKGNFPGRFSGRQFSNSRSEMNVSTLELGDSALYLCASSLRTTGTGNTGELFFGEGSRLTVL.

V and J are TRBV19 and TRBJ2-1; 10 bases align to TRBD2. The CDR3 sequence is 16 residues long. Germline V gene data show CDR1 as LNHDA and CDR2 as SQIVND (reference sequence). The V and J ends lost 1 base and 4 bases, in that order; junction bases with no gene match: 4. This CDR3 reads CASSIGASGGYNEQFF. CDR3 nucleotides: TGTGCCAGTAGTATAGGGGCTAGCGGGGGATACAATGAGCAGTTCTTC.

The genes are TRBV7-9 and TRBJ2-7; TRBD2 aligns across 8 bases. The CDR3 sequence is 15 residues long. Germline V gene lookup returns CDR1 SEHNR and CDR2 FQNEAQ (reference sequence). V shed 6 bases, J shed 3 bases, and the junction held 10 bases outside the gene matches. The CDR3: CASSPGGVAYYEQYF. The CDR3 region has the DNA TGTGCCAGCAGTCCCGGGGGGGTGGCCTACTACGAGCAGTACTTC.